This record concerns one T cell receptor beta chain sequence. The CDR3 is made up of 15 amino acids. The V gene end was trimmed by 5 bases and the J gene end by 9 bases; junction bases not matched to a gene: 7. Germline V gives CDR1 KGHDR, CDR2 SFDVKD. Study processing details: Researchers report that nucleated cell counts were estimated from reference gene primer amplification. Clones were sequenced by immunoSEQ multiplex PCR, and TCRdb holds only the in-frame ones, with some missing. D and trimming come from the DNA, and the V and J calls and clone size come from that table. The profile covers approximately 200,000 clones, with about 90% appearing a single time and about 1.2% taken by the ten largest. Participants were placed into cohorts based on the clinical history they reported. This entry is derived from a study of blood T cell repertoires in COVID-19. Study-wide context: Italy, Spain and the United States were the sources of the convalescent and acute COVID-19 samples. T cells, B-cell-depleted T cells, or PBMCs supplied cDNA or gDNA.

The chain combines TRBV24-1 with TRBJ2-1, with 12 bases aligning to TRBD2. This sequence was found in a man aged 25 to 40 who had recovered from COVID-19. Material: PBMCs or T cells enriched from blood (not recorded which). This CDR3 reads CATSGASGGAGEQFF. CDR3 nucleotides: TGTGCCACCAGTGGGGCTAGCGGGGGGGCAGGTGAGCAGTTCTTC.